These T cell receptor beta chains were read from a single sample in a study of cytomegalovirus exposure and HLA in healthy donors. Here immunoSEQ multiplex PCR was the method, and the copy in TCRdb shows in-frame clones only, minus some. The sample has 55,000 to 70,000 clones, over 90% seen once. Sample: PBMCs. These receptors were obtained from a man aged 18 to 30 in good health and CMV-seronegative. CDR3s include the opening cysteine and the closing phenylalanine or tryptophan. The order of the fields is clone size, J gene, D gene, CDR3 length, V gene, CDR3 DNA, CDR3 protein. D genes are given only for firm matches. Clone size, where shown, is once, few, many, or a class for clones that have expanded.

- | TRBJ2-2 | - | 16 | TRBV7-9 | TGTGCCAGCAGCTTAGCGGCAGGGTCGACGACCGGGGAGCTGTTTTTT | CASSLAAGSTTGELFF
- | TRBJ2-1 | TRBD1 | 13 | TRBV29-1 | TGCAGCGTTGGGGGAGACAGGGTGGTAGGGCAGTTCTTC | CSVGGDRVVGQFF
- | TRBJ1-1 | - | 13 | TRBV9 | TGTGCCAGCAGCAGTCAGGGCTTCACTGAAGCTTTCTTT | CASSSQGFTEAFF
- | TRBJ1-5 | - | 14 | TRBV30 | TGTGCCTGGAGGGGTGAGGGGGACCGACAGCCCCAGCATTTT | CAWRGEGDRQPQHF
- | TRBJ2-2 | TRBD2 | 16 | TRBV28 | TGTGCCAGCAGGCGCGCTAGCGGAACGAACACCGGGGAGCTGTTTTTT | CASRRASGTNTGELFF
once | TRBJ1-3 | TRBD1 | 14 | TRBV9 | TGTGCCAGCAGCGAGACAGGGACTGGAAACACCATATATTTT | CASSETGTGNTIYF
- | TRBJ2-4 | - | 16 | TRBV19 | TGTGCCAGTAGTATCAACAACCCAGGGTCAAAAGTCATTCAGTACTTC | CASSINNPGSKVIQYF
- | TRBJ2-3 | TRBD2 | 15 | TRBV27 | TGTGCCAGCAGTTTACTAGCGGGAGGCACAGATACGCAGTATTTT | CASSLLAGGTDTQYF
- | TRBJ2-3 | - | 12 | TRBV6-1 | TGTGCCAGCAGTCTATCGAGGGATACGCAGTATTTT | CASSLSRDTQYF
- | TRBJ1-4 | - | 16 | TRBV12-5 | TGTGCTAGTGGTTTGGTACAATTTCAGGGTCACGAAAAACTGTTTTTT | CASGLVQFQGHEKLFF
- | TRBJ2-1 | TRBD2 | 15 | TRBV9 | TGTGCCAGCAGCGTATTCGAGGGAGGGCTCAATGAGCAGTTCTTC | CASSVFEGGLNEQFF
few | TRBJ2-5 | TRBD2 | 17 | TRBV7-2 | TGTGCCAGCAGCTTACAGGGAACGGGGGGACTTCAAGAGACCCAGTACTTC | CASSLQGTGGLQETQYF
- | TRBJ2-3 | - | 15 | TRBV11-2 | TGTGCCAGCAGCGCCCCAGTCGCAGGCACAGATACGCAGTATTTT | CASSAPVAGTDTQYF
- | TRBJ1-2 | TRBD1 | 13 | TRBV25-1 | TGTGCCAGCAGTGAAGGGGACAGGGCCCACCCCACCTTC | CASSEGDRAHPTF
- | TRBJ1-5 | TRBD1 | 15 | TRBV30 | TGTGCCTGGAGTAATCGGGACAGGGCCAATCAGCCCCAGCATTTT | CAWSNRDRANQPQHF
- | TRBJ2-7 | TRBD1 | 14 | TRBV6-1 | TGTGCCAGCAGTGTAAGGACAGGGGGCTACGAGCAGTACTTC | CASSVRTGGYEQYF
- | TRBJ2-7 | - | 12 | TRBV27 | TGTGCCAGCAAGGAGGGAGCCCACGAGCAGTACTTC | CASKEGAHEQYF
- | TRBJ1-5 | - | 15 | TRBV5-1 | TGCGCCAGCAGCTTGTTCGGGGATAGCAATCAGCCCCAGCATTTT | CASSLFGDSNQPQHF
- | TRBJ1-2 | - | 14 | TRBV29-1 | TGCAGCGTGGAACCTGCGGGGTTTAACTATGGCTACACCTTC | CSVEPAGFNYGYTF
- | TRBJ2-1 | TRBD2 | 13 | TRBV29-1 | TGCAGCTGTCTGGCTAGCGGGAGTGATGAGCAGTTCTTC | CSCLASGSDEQFF
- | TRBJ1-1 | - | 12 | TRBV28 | TGTGCCAGCAGTTTACTTCGCACTGAAGCTTTCTTT | CASSLLRTEAFF
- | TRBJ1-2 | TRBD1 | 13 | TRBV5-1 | TGCGCCAGCAGCCTCACAGGGGGAGATGGCTACACCTTC | CASSLTGGDGYTF